Listed here are 27 T cell receptor beta chains from one sample, sequenced in a study of monozygotic twins with cystic fibrosis. Clones were read by immunoSEQ multiplex PCR, and TCRdb kept only the in-frame ones, dropping some. Of approximately 10,000 clones listed, 70% to 90% are singletons. Specimen: blood. These TCRs come from a man between 18 and 29 years old with cystic fibrosis.

In its sample, this clone was seen a few times. J is TRBJ1-2 and V is TRBV30, with D possibly TRBD1 on 6 matching bases. Germline CDR1 reads GTSNPN; CDR2 reads SVGIG (reference sequence). The CDR3 length is 11 residues. Trimming stripped 5 bases from V and 8 bases from J, with 12 bases between. The CDR3 DNA reads TGTGCCTGGGGCAGGGGTTACGGCTACACCTTC. Encoded protein: CAWGRGYGYTF.

This clone showed up just once. The chain couples TRBV7-8 to TRBJ2-1; D unresolved. Between the trimmed V and J ends, which lost 3 bases and 2 bases, there was a span of 11 bases. This CDR3 has 15 residues. CDR1 is SGHVS, CDR2 FQNEAQ, per germline. CDR3 amino acids: CASSFPPVPYNEQFF. CDR3 coding DNA: TGTGCCAGCAGCTTCCCTCCGGTGCCCTACAATGAGCAGTTCTTC.

The CDR3 DNA reads as TGTGCCAGCAGTTCCATCCAAATGACGCATACGCAGTATTTT. As protein: CASSSIQMTHTQYF. This rearrangement joins TRBV6-6 to TRBJ2-3; D unclear. The V gene's germline CDR1 is MNHNY and CDR2 SVGAGI (reference sequence). The CDR3 extends over 14 amino acids. The V end was cut by 4 bases, the J end by 7 bases, with 15 bases between.

The chain recombines TRBV6-5 with TRBJ1-4; D is uncertain. This CDR3 is 14 amino acids long. The germline gives CDR1 MNHEY, CDR2 SVGAGI. Trimming shortened V by 2 bases and J by 4 bases, and 8 bases separated the two germline ends. The CDR3 protein is CASSYGPVNEKLFF. In DNA, the CDR3 is TGTGCCAGCAGTTACGGCCCAGTTAATGAAAAACTGTTTTTT.

The chain recombines TRBV19 with TRBJ2-7; 7 nucleotides align to TRBD2. Trimming took 5 bases from V and 0 from J; bases not matched to a gene: 7. CDR1 and CDR2 (germline): LNHDA, SQIVND (reference sequence). The CDR3 extends over 15 amino acids. The chain's CDR3 is CASSGGEALSYEQYF. CDR3 bases: TGTGCCAGTAGTGGGGGGGAGGCACTCTCCTACGAGCAGTACTTC.

The rearrangement joins TRBV6-1 to TRBJ2-7; D may be TRBD2 (6 bases). Germline V gene data show CDR1 as MNHNS and CDR2 as SASEGT. The V and J ends lost 4 bases and 0 bases respectively, with 19 bases between them. The CDR3 loop spans 17 amino acids. CDR3 sequence (DNA): TGTGCCAGCAGTGCGCTCACCGGGACTGCGAGCTCCTACGAGCAGTACTTC. It encodes CASSALTGTASSYEQYF.

The V and J genes are TRBV7-6 and TRBJ1-4; a possible D gene is TRBD1 (5 bases). Trimming stripped 1 base from V and 8 bases from J, with 11 bases between. The germline CDR1 and CDR2 sequences are SGHVS and FNYEAQ. This CDR3 is 14 amino acids long. CDR3 sequence reads: CASSLGQGREKLFF. The CDR3 region has the DNA TGTGCCAGCAGCTTAGGGCAGGGACGGGAAAAACTGTTTTTT.

This sequence joins TRBV6-6 and TRBJ2-7; TRBD2 matches at 12 bases. The V gene's germline CDR1 is MNHNY and CDR2 SVGAGI (reference sequence). J gave up 4 bases and V 7 bases, and 5 bases lay outside the gene matches. The CDR3 loop spans 14 amino acids. The CDR3 sequence: CASTWTSGKYEQYF. CDR3 DNA: TGTGCCAGCACCTGGACTAGCGGGAAATACGAGCAGTACTTC.

The chain employs TRBV19 and TRBJ1-5; 10 positions agree with TRBD1. CDR3 size: 15 residues. The germline gives CDR1 LNHDA, CDR2 SQIVND (reference sequence). With V trimmed by 4 bases and J by 12 bases, 12 bases remained unmatched. In nucleotides, the CDR3 is TGTGCCAGTAGTACTGGGGGGACAGGGGAAGGGCACCAGCATTTT. Residues: CASSTGGTGEGHQHF.

The chain has TRBV12-5 and TRBJ2-1; D is possibly TRBD1 or TRBD2 (5 bases each). Germline loops: CDR1 LGHNT, CDR2 FRNRAP. This CDR3 spans 21 amino acids. V was trimmed by 6 bases and J by 6 bases, leaving 36 bases between them. The CDR3 here is CASGPQLRGLRMGGPGNEQFF. CDR3 bases: TGTGCTAGTGGCCCGCAGCTCCGGGGCCTTCGGATGGGCGGGCCCGGCAATGAGCAGTTCTTC.

The DNA for the CDR3 is TGTGCCAGCAGGAGTTCCGGGGGGACTAGCTACGAGCAGTACTTC. It specifies CASRSSGGTSYEQYF. The chain recombines TRBV6-1 with TRBJ2-7; 8 bases are shared with TRBD2. This CDR3 contains 15 residues. Per germline, CDR1 MNHNS and CDR2 SASEGT. V lost 6 bases, J lost 3 bases, and 10 bases stayed unmatched.

V is TRBV18 and J is TRBJ1-2, with D perhaps matching TRBD1 (5 bases). V was cut by 10 bases and J by 6 bases, with 24 bases left in between. Germline-derived CDR1 and CDR2 are KGHSH and LQKENI. The CDR3 loop spans 15 amino acids. The CDR3: CATPGGPGPLDGYTF. In DNA, the CDR3 is TGTGCCACCCCGGGGGGACCAGGGCCCCTTGATGGCTACACCTTC.

The chain carries TRBV7-2 and TRBJ1-6, with TRBD1 as a possible D gene (5 bases). Germline V gene lookup returns CDR1 SGHTA and CDR2 FQGNSA. V shed 5 bases and J shed 7 bases, with 15 bases lying between them. This CDR3 comprises 15 residues. CDR3 sequence: CASSLPRDGNSPLHF. The CDR3 DNA follows: TGTGCCAGCAGCCTTCCAAGGGACGGGAATTCACCCCTCCACTTT.

The chain links TRBV6-6 to TRBJ2-5; D might be TRBD2 (5 bases). This CDR3 region has 15 residues. Trimming took 2 bases from V and 0 from J, leaving 10 bases between them. Germline-derived CDR1 and CDR2 are MNHNY and SVGAGI (reference sequence). CDR3 nucleotide sequence: TGTGCCAGCAGTTACCTACGCGGGTACCAAGAGACCCAGTACTTC. Encoded protein: CASSYLRGYQETQYF.

V and J are TRBV5-5 and TRBJ1-1; a weak D match, TRBD1 (5 bases). CDR1 is SGHKS, CDR2 YYEKEE, per germline (reference sequence). Trimming stripped 1 base from V and 0 bases from J, with 13 bases between. The CDR3 is made up of 16 amino acids. The CDR3 sequence: CASSLLQTAMNTEAFF. CDR3 nucleotide sequence: TGTGCCAGCAGCTTGCTCCAGACAGCCATGAACACTGAAGCTTTCTTT.

V gene TRBV4-1 combines with J gene TRBJ2-2; 8 bases fit TRBD2. J lost 4 bases, V lost 6 bases, and 10 bases had no gene match. The germline gives CDR1 MGHRA, CDR2 YSYEKL. CDR3 size: 16 residues. The CDR3 coding sequence is TGCGCCAGCAGGGGGATCAGCGGGAGAAGCACCGGGGAGCTGTTTTTT. This encodes CASRGISGRSTGELFF.

DNA for the CDR3: TGTGCCAGCAGCCACATTGGAGATACGCAGTATTTT. Protein product: CASSHIGDTQYF. The chain uses TRBV13 and TRBJ2-3; D remains ambiguous. The CDR3 runs to 12 residues. The V end was cut by 5 bases, the J end by 5 bases, with 8 bases between. Germline CDR1 PRHDT, CDR2 FYEKMQ (reference sequence).

The rearrangement joins TRBV4-1 to TRBJ2-1, with D perhaps TRBD2 (6 bases). Germline V gene lookup returns CDR1 MGHRA and CDR2 YSYEKL. The CDR3 totals 16 residues. The V and J ends lost 1 base and 0 bases respectively, with 10 bases between them. Here the CDR3 reads CASSQGGLSSYNEQFF. CDR3 coding DNA: TGCGCCAGCAGCCAAGGGGGACTCAGCTCCTACAATGAGCAGTTCTTC.

The chain combines TRBV28 with TRBJ2-5, with 9 bases matching TRBD1. Germline V lookup: CDR1 MDHEN, CDR2 SYDVKM. This CDR3 spans 17 amino acids. V shed 5 bases and J 0 bases; nucleotides not matched to a gene: 10. In nucleotides, the CDR3 is TGTGCCAGCAGTCTAAGCCTGGGACAGGGATACCAAGAGACCCAGTACTTC. Its translation is CASSLSLGQGYQETQYF.

The rearrangement joins TRBV27 to TRBJ2-5; 7 bases match TRBD1. The CDR3 consists of 13 residues. Germline CDR1 is MNHEY and CDR2 is SMNVEV (reference sequence). Trimming at V came to 6 bases and at J to 5 bases, leaving 6 bases not matched to a gene. The CDR3 protein is CASRPDRAETQYF. The CDR3 region has the DNA TGTGCCAGCAGGCCCGACAGGGCCGAGACCCAGTACTTC.

The J gene is TRBJ1-2, the V gene TRBV27, with D possibly TRBD1 on 5 matching bases. There are 17 residues in the CDR3. V lost 6 bases to trimming and J lost 0 bases, with 20 bases between them. Germline CDR1 is MNHEY and CDR2 is SMNVEV (reference sequence). CDR3 protein: CASRGVQTYFSNYGYTF. The DNA of the CDR3 is TGTGCCAGCAGGGGGGTGCAGACATATTTTTCTAACTATGGCTACACCTTC.

In its sample, this clone was seen a few times. V and J are TRBV5-1 and TRBJ2-5; tentatively, D is TRBD1 or TRBD2 (6 bases each). Trimming took 1 base from V and 0 from J, leaving 13 bases between them. Per the germline V gene, CDR1 is SGHRS and CDR2 is YFSETQ. CDR3 length: 16 amino acids. CDR3 loop: CASSLTPGGNQETQYF. DNA of the CDR3: TGCGCCAGCAGCTTGACCCCCGGGGGCAACCAAGAGACCCAGTACTTC.

The V and J genes are TRBV9 and TRBJ1-2; D remains ambiguous. Germline lookup yields CDR1 SGDLS and CDR2 YYNGEE. Trimming took off 2 bases at V and 2 bases at J, with 7 bases between the two ends. This CDR3 spans 13 amino acids. The CDR3 here is CASSVAANYGYTF. CDR3 DNA sequence: TGTGCCAGCAGCGTCGCGGCGAACTATGGCTACACCTTC.

The chain employs TRBV11-2 and TRBJ2-7; 7 nucleotides line up with TRBD1. The CDR3 has 14 amino acids. CDR1 is SGHAT, CDR2 FQNNGV, per germline. With 0 bases clipped from V and 6 bases from J, the junction kept 5 bases outside the gene matches. The CDR3 DNA reads TGTGCCAGCAGCTTAGAGACAGGGTTGGGCGAGCAGTACTTC. Translating gives CASSLETGLGEQYF.

The CDR3 reads CASSFTGASNYGYTF. CDR3 sequence (DNA): TGTGCCAGCAGTTTTACAGGGGCAAGTAACTATGGCTACACCTTC. The chain is built from TRBV28 and TRBJ1-2, with 7 positions matching TRBD1. The CDR3 runs to 15 residues. Germline loops: CDR1 MDHEN, CDR2 SYDVKM. The J segment lost 1 base and the V segment lost 3 bases, leaving 5 bases of the junction unmatched.

This chain connects TRBV25-1 to TRBJ1-2; 7 bases match TRBD1. Looked up from germline, CDR1 is MGHDK and CDR2 is SYGVNS. V lost 2 bases to trimming and J lost 6 bases; unmatched junction nucleotides: 9. The CDR3 is 15 residues long. CDR3 sequence reads: CASSERGGPIDGYTF. CDR3 bases: TGTGCCAGCAGTGAACGAGGGGGCCCTATAGATGGCTACACCTTC.

The rearrangement uses TRBV2 and TRBJ2-7, with TRBD1 identical over 8 bases. J gave up 7 bases and V 3 bases, and 11 bases lay outside the gene matches. The CDR3 sequence is 15 residues long. Germline V gives CDR1 SNHLY, CDR2 FYNNEI. The CDR3 nucleotides are TGTGCCAGCAGTGACACCCCCTGGACAGGGAGTGAGCAGTACTTC. Amino acid sequence: CASSDTPWTGSEQYF.